This T cell receptor beta chain emerged from a study of cytomegalovirus exposure and HLA in healthy donors. The V and J ends lost 6 bases and 2 bases respectively, with 11 bases between them. CDR3 length: 13 residues. Germline V lookup: CDR1 MNHNS, CDR2 SASEGT. Primers for the PCR totalled 60 Vbeta and 13 Jbeta. Measured with immunoSEQ multiplex PCR; TCRdb has only the in-frame clones, and not every one. This sample has 170,000 or so clones, with 70% to 85% found just once. A note on this clone: Its matching antigen is unknown.

Overall study findings and caveats: Usually a TCR sequence was rare, but some public TCRs were found in many donors. Cytomegalovirus status, reportedly, was diagnosed with high specificity and sensitivity by the classifier. A later analysis linked around 15,000 TCR beta sequences to HLA alleles at 0.05 false discovery rate. A later analysis found TCR association rates differed by HLA locus, highest for DRB1 and lowest for HLA-C.

V is TRBV6-1 and J is TRBJ2-7, with a tentative D call TRBD2 (5 bases). The sequence was collected from an older woman in good health and CMV-seropositive. Sequencing was carried out using PBMCs. The CDR3 region is CASSGFGAYEQYF. For the CDR3, the DNA is TGTGCCAGCAGCGGGTTCGGGGCCTACGAGCAGTACTTC.